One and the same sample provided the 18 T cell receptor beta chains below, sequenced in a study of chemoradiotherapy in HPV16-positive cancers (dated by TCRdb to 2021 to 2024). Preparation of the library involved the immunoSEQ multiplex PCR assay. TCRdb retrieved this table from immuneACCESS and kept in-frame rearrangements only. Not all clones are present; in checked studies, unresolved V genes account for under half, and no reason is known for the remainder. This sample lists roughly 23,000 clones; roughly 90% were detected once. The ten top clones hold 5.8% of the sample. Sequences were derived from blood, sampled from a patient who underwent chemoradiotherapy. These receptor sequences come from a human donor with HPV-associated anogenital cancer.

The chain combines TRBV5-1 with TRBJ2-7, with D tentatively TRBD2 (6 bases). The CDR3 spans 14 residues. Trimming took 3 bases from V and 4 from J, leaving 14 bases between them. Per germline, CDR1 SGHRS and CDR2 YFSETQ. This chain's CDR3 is CASSWGDRGYEQYF. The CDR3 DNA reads TGCGCCAGCAGCTGGGGGGATAGAGGTTACGAGCAGTACTTC.

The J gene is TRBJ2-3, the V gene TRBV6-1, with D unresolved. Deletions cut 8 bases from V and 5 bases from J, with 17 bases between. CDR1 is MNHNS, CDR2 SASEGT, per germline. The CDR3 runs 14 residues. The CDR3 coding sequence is TGTGCCAGCGTTATGCTTGGGGTTGGAGATACGCAGTATTTT. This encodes CASVMLGVGDTQYF.

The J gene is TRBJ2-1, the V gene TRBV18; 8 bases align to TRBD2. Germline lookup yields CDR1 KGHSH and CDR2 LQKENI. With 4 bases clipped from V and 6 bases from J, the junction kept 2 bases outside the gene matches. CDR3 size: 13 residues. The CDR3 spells CASSHGLANEQFF. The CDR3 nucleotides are TGTGCCAGCTCACACGGACTAGCCAATGAGCAGTTCTTC.

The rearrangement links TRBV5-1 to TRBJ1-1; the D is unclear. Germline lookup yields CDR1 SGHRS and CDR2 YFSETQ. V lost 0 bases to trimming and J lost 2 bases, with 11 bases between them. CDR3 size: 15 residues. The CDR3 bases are TGCGCCAGCAGCTTGGATGCAGTTAGAAACACTGAAGCTTTCTTT. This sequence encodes CASSLDAVRNTEAFF.

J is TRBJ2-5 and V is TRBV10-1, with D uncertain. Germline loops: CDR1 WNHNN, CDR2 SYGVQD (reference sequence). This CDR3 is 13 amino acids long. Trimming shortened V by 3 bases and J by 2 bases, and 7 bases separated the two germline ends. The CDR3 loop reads CASSEVLQETQYF. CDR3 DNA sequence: TGCGCCAGCAGTGAAGTGTTACAAGAGACCCAGTACTTC.

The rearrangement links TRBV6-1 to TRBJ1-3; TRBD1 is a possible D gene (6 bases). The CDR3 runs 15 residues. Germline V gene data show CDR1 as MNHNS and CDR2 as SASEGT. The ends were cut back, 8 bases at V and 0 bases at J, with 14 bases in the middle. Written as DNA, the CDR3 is TGTGCCAGCCACGATCCAGGGGCCTCTGGAAACACCATATATTTT. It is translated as CASHDPGASGNTIYF.

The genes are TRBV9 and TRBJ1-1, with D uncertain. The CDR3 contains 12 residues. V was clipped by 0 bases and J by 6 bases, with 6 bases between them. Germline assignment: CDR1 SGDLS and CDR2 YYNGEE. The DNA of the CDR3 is TGTGCCAGCAGCGTAGCAGGCGCTGAAGCTTTCTTT. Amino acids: CASSVAGAEAFF.

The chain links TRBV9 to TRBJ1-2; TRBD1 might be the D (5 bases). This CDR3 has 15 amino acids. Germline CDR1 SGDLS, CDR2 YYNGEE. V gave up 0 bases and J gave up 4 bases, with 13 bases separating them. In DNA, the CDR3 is TGTGCCAGCAGCGTAGCTGGGCAGGGTGGCTATGGCTACACCTTC. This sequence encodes CASSVAGQGGYGYTF.

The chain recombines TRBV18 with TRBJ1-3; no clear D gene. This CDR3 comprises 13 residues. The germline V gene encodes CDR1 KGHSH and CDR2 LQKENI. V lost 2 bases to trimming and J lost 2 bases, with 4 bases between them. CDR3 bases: TGTGCCAGCTCACCAGATCCTGGAAACACCATATATTTT. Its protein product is CASSPDPGNTIYF.

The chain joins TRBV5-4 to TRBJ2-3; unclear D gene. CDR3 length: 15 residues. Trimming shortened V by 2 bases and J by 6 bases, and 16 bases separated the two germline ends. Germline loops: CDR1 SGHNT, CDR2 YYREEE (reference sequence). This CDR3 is CASSLVRSVRDTQYF. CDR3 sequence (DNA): TGTGCCAGCAGCTTAGTACGGTCAGTACGGGATACGCAGTATTTT.

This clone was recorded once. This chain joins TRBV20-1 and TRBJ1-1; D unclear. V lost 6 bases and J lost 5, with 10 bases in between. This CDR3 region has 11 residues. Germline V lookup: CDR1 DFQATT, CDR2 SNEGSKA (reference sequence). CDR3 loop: CSAVDGTEAFF. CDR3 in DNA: TGCAGTGCGGTCGACGGGACTGAAGCTTTCTTT.

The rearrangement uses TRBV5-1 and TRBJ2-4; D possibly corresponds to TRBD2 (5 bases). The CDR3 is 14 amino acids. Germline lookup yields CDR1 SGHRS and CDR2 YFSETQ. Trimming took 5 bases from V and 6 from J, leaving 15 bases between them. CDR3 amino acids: CASRKEGEGNIQYF. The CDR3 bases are TGCGCCAGCAGAAAAGAGGGAGAGGGAAACATTCAGTACTTC.

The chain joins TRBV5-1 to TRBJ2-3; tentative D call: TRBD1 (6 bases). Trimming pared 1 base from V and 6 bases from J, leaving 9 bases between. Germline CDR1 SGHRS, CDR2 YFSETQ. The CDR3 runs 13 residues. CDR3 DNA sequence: TGCGCCAGCAGCTTGCAGGGGCCCGATACGCAGTATTTT. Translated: CASSLQGPDTQYF. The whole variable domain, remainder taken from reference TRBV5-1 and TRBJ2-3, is KAGVTQTPRYLIKTRGQQVTLSCSPISGHRSVSWYQQTPGQGLQFLFEYFSETQRNKGNFPGRFSGRQFSNSRSEMNVSTLELGDSALYLCASSLQGPDTQYFGPGTRLTVL.

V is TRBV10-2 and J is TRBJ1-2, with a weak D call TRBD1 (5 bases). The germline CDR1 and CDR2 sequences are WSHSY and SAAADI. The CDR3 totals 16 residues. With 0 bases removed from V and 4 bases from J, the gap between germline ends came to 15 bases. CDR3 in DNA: TGCGCCAGCAGTGAGTCGACCCGGGGGGTAGGCTATGGCTACACCTTC. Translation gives CASSESTRGVGYGYTF.

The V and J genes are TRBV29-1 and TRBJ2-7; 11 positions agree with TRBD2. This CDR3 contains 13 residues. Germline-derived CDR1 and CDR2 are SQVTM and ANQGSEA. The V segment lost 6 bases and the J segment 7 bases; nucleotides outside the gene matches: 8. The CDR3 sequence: CSVATSGGLEQYF. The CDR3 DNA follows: TGCAGCGTAGCCACTAGCGGGGGCCTTGAGCAGTACTTC.

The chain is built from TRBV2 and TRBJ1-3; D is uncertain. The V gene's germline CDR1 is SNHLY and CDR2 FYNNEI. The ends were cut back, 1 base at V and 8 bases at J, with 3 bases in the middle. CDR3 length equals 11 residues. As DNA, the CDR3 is TGTGCCAGCAGTGAAGTTGACACCATATATTTT. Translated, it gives CASSEVDTIYF.

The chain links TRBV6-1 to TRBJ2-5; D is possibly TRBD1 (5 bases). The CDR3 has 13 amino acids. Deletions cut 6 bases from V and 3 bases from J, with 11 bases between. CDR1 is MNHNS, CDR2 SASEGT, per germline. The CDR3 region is CASRLGREETQYF. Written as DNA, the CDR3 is TGTGCCAGCAGGCTGGGCAGGGAAGAGACCCAGTACTTC.

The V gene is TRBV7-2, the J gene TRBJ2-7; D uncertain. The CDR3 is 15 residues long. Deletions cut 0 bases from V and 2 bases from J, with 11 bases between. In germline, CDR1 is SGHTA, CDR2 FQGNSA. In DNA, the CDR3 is TGTGCCAGCAGCTTAGCGGTTGGTATGACCTACGAGCAGTACGTC. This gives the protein CASSLAVGMTYEQYV.